These 9 T cell receptor beta chains originate from one sample sequenced in a study of T cell responses to AZD1222 COVID-19 vaccine. The method was immunoSEQ multiplex PCR; TCRdb's version includes in-frame clones alone and lacks a portion of them. The data hold some 140,000 clones, with 92% observed a single time. This material consisted of peripheral blood, taken on day 0 of AZD1222 vaccination. The receptors stem from an adult in good health.

This rearrangement joins TRBV5-1 to TRBJ2-3; perhaps TRBD1 as D (6 bases). V was clipped by 6 bases and J by 0 bases, with 14 bases between them. Germline CDR1 and CDR2: SGHRS and YFSETQ. The CDR3 covers 15 residues. The CDR3 bases are TGCGCCAGCACCTACAGGGCGGCTAGCACAGATACGCAGTATTTT. The encoded protein is CASTYRAASTDTQYF.

The rearrangement joins TRBV30 to TRBJ1-6; tentatively, D is TRBD1 (5 bases). Germline V CDR1 and CDR2: GTSNPN, SVGIG (reference sequence). This CDR3 region has 13 residues. V was shortened by 4 bases and J by 7 bases, with 11 bases between the two germline ends. The CDR3 DNA is TGTGCCTGGACCACTGACAGCAATTCACCCCTCCACTTT. Residues: CAWTTDSNSPLHF.

This rearrangement joins TRBV7-9 to TRBJ1-1, with D perhaps matching TRBD1 (5 bases). Germline lookup yields CDR1 SEHNR and CDR2 FQNEAQ (reference sequence). The CDR3 is 14 residues long. V was shortened by 1 base and J by 3 bases, with 9 bases between the two germline ends. CDR3: CASSLGDGYTEAFF. The CDR3 DNA reads as TGTGCCAGCAGCTTAGGGGACGGATACACTGAAGCTTTCTTT.

The V gene is TRBV4-3, the J gene TRBJ2-7; 14 bases are a match to TRBD2. V dropped 1 base and J dropped 1; count of bases not matched to a gene: 6. From germline, CDR1 is LGHNA and CDR2 YSLEER. The CDR3 covers 18 residues. For the CDR3, the DNA is TGCGCCAGCAGCCAAGTTCACGGGACTAGCGGGAGTTCCTACGAGCAGTACTTC. Its protein product is CASSQVHGTSGSSYEQYF.

This sequence joins TRBV12-3 or TRBV12-4 and TRBJ1-6, with D maybe TRBD1 (6 bases). This CDR3 contains 12 residues. V lost 7 bases to trimming and J lost 10 bases, with 11 bases between them. CDR3 DNA: TGTGCCAGCAAACAGGGTAGCTCACCCCTCCACTTT. Translation: CASKQGSSPLHF.

The chain is built from TRBV18 and TRBJ1-4; maybe TRBD1 (5 bases). The CDR3 sequence is 16 residues long. CDR1 KGHSH and CDR2 LQKENI come from the germline V gene. V was cut by 1 base and J by 0 bases, with 9 bases left in between. CDR3 sequence reads: CASSPRGFATNEKLFF. In DNA, the CDR3 is TGTGCCAGCTCACCACGGGGGTTTGCAACTAATGAAAAACTGTTTTTT.

The chain has TRBV5-6 and TRBJ1-5; D might be TRBD1 (6 bases). The length of the CDR3 is 15 residues. V lost 4 bases to trimming and J lost 2 bases, with 13 bases between them. Germline CDR1 is SGHDT and CDR2 is YYEEEE. The CDR3, as DNA: TGTGCCAGCAGCGCCGGACAGTTCGGCAATCAGCCCCAGCATTTT. Translation: CASSAGQFGNQPQHF. The full variable domain, completed using reference TRBV5-6 and TRBJ1-5, is DAGVTQSPTHLIKTRGQQVTLRCSPKSGHDTVSWYQQALGQGPQFIFQYYEEEERQRGNFPDRFSGHQFPNYSSELNVNALLLGDSALYLCASSAGQFGNQPQHFGDGTRLSIL.

This chain links TRBV5-4 with TRBJ1-4; D unclear. Per germline, CDR1 SGHNT and CDR2 YYREEE (reference sequence). CDR3 length: 14 residues. Trimming cost V 0 bases and J 7 bases, with 10 bases left between them. CDR3 region: CASSLGPGSEKLFF. For the CDR3, the DNA is TGTGCCAGCAGCTTGGGTCCTGGGAGTGAAAAACTGTTTTTT.

The CDR3 here is CAISEESAGKDTQYF. CDR3 sequence (DNA): TGTGCCATCAGTGAGGAGAGCGCGGGTAAGGATACGCAGTATTTT. The V call is TRBV10-3, the J call TRBJ2-3, with D possibly being TRBD2 (5 bases). This CDR3 is built from 15 residues. V lost 2 bases to trimming and J lost 6 bases, with 15 bases between them. Germline CDR1 reads ENHRY; CDR2 reads SYGVKD.